The T cell receptor (beta chain) under discussion was sequenced for a study of blood T cells in healthy people across ages. This CDR3 is 16 amino acids long. From germline, CDR1 is SGHAT and CDR2 FQNNGV. The V and J ends lost 6 bases and 2 bases, in that order; junction bases with no gene match: 10. PBMCs numbering at least 6 million were isolated per sample. Primers used in a second PCR of about 6 to 11 cycles were a sample-barcoded 5' primer and a J-beta primer mix. Every individual sample yielded 3 million or more paired-end reads (each containing CDR3). TCRdb recomputed calls from the 5' RACE reads with MiXCR, one row per CDR3 protein. This sample has fewer than 1,000,000 distinct CDR3 sequences, with about half found just once.

The TCR originated in a man at least 80 years old in good health. The V gene is TRBV11-2, the J gene TRBJ2-3; TRBD1 aligns across 8 bases. Sequencing input: blood. CDR3 nucleotide sequence: TGTGCCAGCAGTCAGGGGGCGGGACTGTACACAGATACGCAGTATTTT. Protein sequence: CASSQGAGLYTDTQYF.